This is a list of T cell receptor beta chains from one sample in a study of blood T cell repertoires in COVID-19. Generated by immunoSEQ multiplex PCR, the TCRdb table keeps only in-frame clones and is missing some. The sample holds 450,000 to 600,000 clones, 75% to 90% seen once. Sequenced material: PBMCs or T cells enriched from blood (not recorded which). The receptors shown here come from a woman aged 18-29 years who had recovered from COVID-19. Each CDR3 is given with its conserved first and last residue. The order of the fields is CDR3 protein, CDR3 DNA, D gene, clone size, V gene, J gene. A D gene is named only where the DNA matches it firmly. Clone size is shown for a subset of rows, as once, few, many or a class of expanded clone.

CDR3: CASNSGAARRNEQFF
DNA: TGTGCCAGCAACTCAGGGGCCGCTCGGAGGAATGAGCAGTTCTTC
D: NA
size: NA
V: TRBV5-4
J: TRBJ2-1

CDR3: CASSYSSRENEQYF
DNA: TGTGCCAGCAGTTACTCGAGCAGGGAAAACGAGCAGTACTTC
D: NA
size: NA
V: TRBV6-5
J: TRBJ2-7

CDR3: CASSFWTGGTKNIQYF
DNA: TGTGCCAGCAGCTTCTGGACAGGGGGGACCAAAAACATTCAGTACTTC
D: TRBD1
size: NA
V: TRBV7-9
J: TRBJ2-4

CDR3: CASSLAQGAYDTQYF
DNA: TGTGCCAGCAGCTTGGCCCAGGGGGCATACGATACGCAGTATTTT
D: TRBD1
size: NA
V: TRBV5-8
J: TRBJ2-3

CDR3: CASSSPTSGGADTQYF
DNA: TGTGCCAGCAGCTCCCCGACTAGCGGGGGGGCAGATACGCAGTATTTT
D: TRBD2
size: NA
V: TRBV7-3
J: TRBJ2-3

CDR3: CASSQGGEADTQYF
DNA: TGTGCCAGCAGCCAGGGGGGGGAGGCAGATACGCAGTATTTT
D: TRBD2
size: NA
V: TRBV4-2
J: TRBJ2-3

CDR3: CASRPSPDSRAFSGGKLFF
DNA: TGTGCAAGTCGCCCCTCCCCGGACAGCCGGGCCTTCTCGGGTGGGAAACTGTTTTTT
D: NA
size: NA
V: TRBV12-2
J: TRBJ1-4

CDR3: CASSYVEVNEQFF
DNA: TGTGCCAGCAGTTACGTGGAGGTCAATGAGCAGTTCTTC
D: NA
size: NA
V: TRBV6-2/TRBV6-3
J: TRBJ2-1

CDR3: CASSLLDGGYHNEQFF
DNA: TGTGCCAGCAGTTTATTAGACGGGGGGTATCACAATGAGCAGTTCTTC
D: TRBD2
size: NA
V: TRBV27
J: TRBJ2-1

CDR3: CASSLGAGNEQFF
DNA: TGTGCCAGCAGCTTAGGTGCGGGCAATGAGCAGTTCTTC
D: NA
size: NA
V: TRBV7-9
J: TRBJ2-1

CDR3: CASSPPIDGGAHGYTF
DNA: TGTGCCAGCTCACCACCGATCGACGGGGGGGCACATGGCTACACCTTC
D: NA
size: NA
V: TRBV18
J: TRBJ1-2

CDR3: CASSSNRGGTEAFF
DNA: TGTGCCAGCAGCTCAAACAGGGGGGGGACTGAAGCTTTCTTT
D: TRBD1
size: few
V: TRBV6-4
J: TRBJ1-1

CDR3: CASSIAGGDPYF
DNA: TGTGCCAGCTCAATTGCAGGGGGCGATCCCTATTTT
D: TRBD1
size: NA
V: TRBV6-5
J: TRBJ1-3

CDR3: CASSLVEGPLYGAFF
DNA: TGTGCCAGCAGCTTAGTAGAGGGCCCCTTGTATGGGGCTTTCTTT
D: NA
size: NA
V: TRBV11-2
J: TRBJ1-1

CDR3: CASSPKIGTGNYEQYF
DNA: TGTGCCAGCTCACCCAAGATAGGGACAGGGAATTACGAGCAGTACTTC
D: TRBD1
size: once
V: TRBV18
J: TRBJ2-7

CDR3: CASSLGDRNTGELFF
DNA: TGTGCCAGCAGCTTAGGGGACAGGAACACCGGGGAGCTGTTTTTT
D: TRBD1
size: NA
V: TRBV7-9
J: TRBJ2-2

CDR3: CASSRQGTGGRSGELFF
DNA: TGTGCCAGCAGTAGACAGGGGACAGGGGGAAGAAGCGGGGAGCTGTTTTTT
D: TRBD1
size: NA
V: TRBV2
J: TRBJ2-2

CDR3: CASTPPVGSSYNEQFF
DNA: TGTGCCAGCACCCCGCCCGTAGGGAGCTCCTACAATGAGCAGTTCTTC
D: NA
size: NA
V: TRBV7-9
J: TRBJ2-1

CDR3: CASRQPARRGPSKLQETQYF
DNA: TGTGCCAGCAGACAACCGGCGAGGCGGGGGCCCAGCAAACTCCAAGAGACCCAGTACTTC
D: NA
size: once
V: TRBV2
J: TRBJ2-5

CDR3: CATTHRREGDTEAFF
DNA: TGTGCCACTACCCACCGCCGGGAGGGGGACACTGAAGCTTTCTTT
D: NA
size: NA
V: TRBV24-1
J: TRBJ1-1

CDR3: CASSLAGQGAKSPLHF
DNA: TGTGCCAGCAGCTTGGCTGGCCAGGGGGCTAAGTCACCCCTCCACTTT
D: TRBD1
size: once
V: TRBV5-4
J: TRBJ1-6

CDR3: CASSAVPGQGTETQYF
DNA: TGTGCCAGCAGTGCGGTCCCGGGACAGGGGACGGAGACCCAGTACTTC
D: TRBD1
size: few
V: TRBV25-1
J: TRBJ2-5

CDR3: CSVTGDPYEQYF
DNA: TGCAGCGTTACAGGGGACCCCTACGAGCAGTACTTC
D: TRBD1
size: NA
V: TRBV29-1
J: TRBJ2-7

CDR3: CASRRSQGHGYTF
DNA: TGTGCCAGCAGGAGGTCACAGGGTCATGGCTACACCTTC
D: NA
size: NA
V: TRBV6-5
J: TRBJ1-2

CDR3: CASSSPGLGTYEQYF
DNA: TGTGCCAGCAGCTCCCCGGGACTAGGGACCTACGAGCAGTACTTC
D: TRBD2
size: NA
V: TRBV7-2
J: TRBJ2-7

CDR3: CASSPTDRGHTDTQYF
DNA: TGTGCCAGCTCACCTACTGACAGGGGGCACACAGATACGCAGTATTTT
D: TRBD1
size: NA
V: TRBV18
J: TRBJ2-3

CDR3: CASSQGIRRGSSYEQYF
DNA: TGTGCCAGCAGCCAAGGTATCCGGCGGGGGAGCTCCTACGAGCAGTACTTC
D: TRBD2
size: few
V: TRBV14
J: TRBJ2-7

CDR3: CASSPRNLGNTIYF
DNA: TGTGCCAGCAGCCCGAGGAACCTTGGAAACACCATATATTTT
D: NA
size: NA
V: TRBV6-5
J: TRBJ1-3

CDR3: CASSFRTDRRNSPLHF
DNA: TGTGCCAGCAGTTTCCGGACCGACAGGCGTAATTCACCCCTCCACTTT
D: NA
size: NA
V: TRBV28
J: TRBJ1-6

CDR3: CASTPFLNTEAFF
DNA: TGTGCCAGCACCCCCTTCCTGAACACTGAAGCTTTCTTT
D: NA
size: NA
V: TRBV12-3/TRBV12-4
J: TRBJ1-1

CDR3: CAWSVLRVRKQPQHF
DNA: TGTGCCTGGAGTGTACTCAGGGTTAGGAAGCAGCCCCAGCATTTT
D: NA
size: NA
V: TRBV30
J: TRBJ1-5

CDR3: CASSLTDSNGAFF
DNA: TGTGCCAGCAGCCTGACGGACTCTAATGGGGCTTTCTTT
D: NA
size: NA
V: TRBV5-4
J: TRBJ1-1

CDR3: CARDRTGGWGGYTF
DNA: TGTGCCCGAGACCGGACAGGGGGTTGGGGTGGCTACACCTTC
D: TRBD1
size: NA
V: TRBV30
J: TRBJ1-2

CDR3: CASSLRRGATDTQYF
DNA: TGTGCCAGCAGCTTAAGGCGGGGGGCCACAGATACGCAGTATTTT
D: TRBD2
size: NA
V: TRBV7-9
J: TRBJ2-3

CDR3: CASRLTDNYEQYF
DNA: TGTGCCAGCAGACTCACAGATAACTACGAGCAGTACTTC
D: NA
size: NA
V: TRBV12-3/TRBV12-4
J: TRBJ2-7

CDR3: CASSQGASHSGNTIYF
DNA: TGCGCCAGCAGCCAGGGGGCCTCGCACTCTGGAAACACCATATATTTT
D: NA
size: NA
V: TRBV4-1
J: TRBJ1-3

CDR3: CASSFKSGVSYEQYF
DNA: TGTGCCAGCAGCTTTAAAAGCGGGGTATCCTACGAGCAGTACTTC
D: TRBD2
size: NA
V: TRBV7-2
J: TRBJ2-7

CDR3: CASNGYGGNTGELFF
DNA: TGTGCCAGCAACGGTTACGGGGGGAACACCGGGGAGCTGTTTTTT
D: NA
size: NA
V: TRBV7-6
J: TRBJ2-2

CDR3: CASSPLEGGYTF
DNA: TGTGCCAGCAGTCCATTGGAGGGTGGCTACACCTTC
D: NA
size: NA
V: TRBV27
J: TRBJ1-2

CDR3: CASSSRARGRSGTNEKLFF
DNA: TGCGCCAGCAGCTCCCGTGCAAGGGGGCGATCTGGAACTAATGAAAAACTGTTTTTT
D: TRBD1
size: NA
V: TRBV4-1
J: TRBJ1-4

CDR3: CASSLFVHNPGNEQFF
DNA: TGTGCCAGTAGTTTATTCGTCCACAACCCAGGTAATGAGCAGTTCTTC
D: NA
size: NA
V: TRBV19
J: TRBJ2-1

CDR3: CASRSDTGNTIYF
DNA: TGCGCCAGCCGCTCGGACACGGGAAACACCATATATTTT
D: NA
size: NA
V: TRBV5-1
J: TRBJ1-3

CDR3: CASSQPGTGVDTGELFF
DNA: TGCGCCAGCAGCCAACCCGGGACAGGGGTGGACACCGGGGAGCTGTTTTTT
D: TRBD1
size: NA
V: TRBV4-1
J: TRBJ2-2

CDR3: CASSRGTADQPQHF
DNA: TGTGCCAGCAGCAGAGGGACAGCAGATCAGCCCCAGCATTTT
D: TRBD1
size: NA
V: TRBV2
J: TRBJ1-5

CDR3: CASSSSGGRRETQYF
DNA: TGTGCCAGCAGCTCTAGCGGGGGGAGAAGAGAGACCCAGTACTTC
D: TRBD2
size: NA
V: TRBV3-1/TRBV3-2
J: TRBJ2-5

CDR3: CASSAQGSNQPQHF
DNA: TGTGCCAGCAGCGCACAGGGAAGCAATCAGCCCCAGCATTTT
D: NA
size: NA
V: TRBV28
J: TRBJ1-5

CDR3: CASSLGGQGNTEAFF
DNA: TGTGCCAGCAGTTTAGGGGGACAGGGGAATACTGAAGCTTTCTTT
D: TRBD1
size: NA
V: TRBV28
J: TRBJ1-1

CDR3: CASLSPSGETQYF
DNA: TGTGCCAGTTTATCTCCGTCGGGGGAGACCCAGTACTTC
D: NA
size: NA
V: TRBV28
J: TRBJ2-5

CDR3: CASSAQGVAEAFF
DNA: TGTGCCAGCAGTGCCCAGGGGGTCGCTGAAGCTTTCTTT
D: TRBD1
size: NA
V: TRBV2
J: TRBJ1-1

CDR3: CASSLKGGDTIYF
DNA: TGTGCCAGCAGCTTAAAGGGAGGTGACACCATATATTTT
D: NA
size: once
V: TRBV7-7
J: TRBJ1-3

CDR3: CASSYHGSDTEAFF
DNA: TGTGCCAGCAGTTACCACGGGTCGGACACTGAAGCTTTCTTT
D: NA
size: NA
V: TRBV6-2/TRBV6-3
J: TRBJ1-1

CDR3: CASSGGPTGDGYTF
DNA: TGTGCCAGCAGTGGGGGTCCTACGGGGGATGGCTACACCTTC
D: NA
size: few
V: TRBV2
J: TRBJ1-2

CDR3: CASSPGVSSYEQYF
DNA: TGTGCCAGCTCACCCGGGGTAAGCTCCTACGAGCAGTACTTC
D: NA
size: once
V: TRBV18
J: TRBJ2-7

CDR3: CASSLGLSGNTIYF
DNA: TGTGCCAGCAGCTTAGGACTCTCTGGAAACACCATATATTTT
D: NA
size: NA
V: TRBV7-9
J: TRBJ1-3

CDR3: CASSTPSVKDTQYF
DNA: TGTGCCAGTAGTACCCCTTCGGTTAAAGATACGCAGTATTTT
D: NA
size: NA
V: TRBV19
J: TRBJ2-3

CDR3: CASSQNSGGADYNEQFF
DNA: TGTGCCAGCTCACAAAACTCGGGGGGGGCTGACTACAATGAGCAGTTCTTC
D: TRBD2
size: NA
V: TRBV18
J: TRBJ2-1

CDR3: CASSQDRVRNTEAFF
DNA: TGCGCCAGCAGCCAAGACAGGGTTAGGAACACTGAAGCTTTCTTT
D: NA
size: NA
V: TRBV4-1
J: TRBJ1-1

CDR3: CASSWGLAGEQFF
DNA: TGTGCCAGCAGCTGGGGGCTAGCGGGGGAGCAGTTCTTC
D: TRBD2
size: NA
V: TRBV7-2
J: TRBJ2-1

CDR3: CASSLSRGEYNEQFF
DNA: TGTGCCAGCAGCTTAAGTCGGGGGGAATACAATGAGCAGTTCTTC
D: TRBD2
size: NA
V: TRBV7-3
J: TRBJ2-1

CDR3: CASSILQGLGGYTF
DNA: TGTGCCAGCTCCATCTTACAGGGTTTGGGAGGCTACACCTTC
D: NA
size: NA
V: TRBV2
J: TRBJ1-2